Following are 17 T cell receptor beta chains from one sample sequenced in a study of CD8 T cells in ankylosing spondylitis (dated by TCRdb to about 2017). The method was 5' RACE. Instrument used: Illumina HiSeq 2500. TCRdb redid the processing of the public reads, applying fastp at Q25 and MiXCR, and retained in-frame beta chains. One record per CDR3 amino acid sequence lists the most common genes and DNA. The sample includes 250,000 or so distinct CDR3 sequences, with under 30% observed a single time. Clones ranked in the top ten supply 0.5% to 0.75% of the sample. The specimen sequenced was blood, either unsorted or a sorted T cell fraction (not recorded which). These TCRs come from a male donor with ankylosing spondylitis or in good health (not recorded which).

The genes are TRBV15 and TRBJ2-5; 8 nucleotides agree with TRBD2. The V segment lost 7 bases and the J segment 5 bases; nucleotides outside the gene matches: 12. The CDR3 extends over 15 amino acids. Germline V gene sequence: CDR1 LNHNV, CDR2 YYDKDF (reference sequence). CDR3 protein: CATNKFGGAEETQYF. As DNA, the CDR3 is TGTGCCACCAATAAGTTCGGGGGGGCGGAGGAGACCCAGTACTTC.

This chain links TRBV12-3 or TRBV12-4 with TRBJ1-2; TRBD1 is a possible D gene (6 bases). Trimming shortened V by 7 bases and J by 2 bases, and 11 bases separated the two germline ends. The CDR3 totals 13 residues. CDR3 sequence (DNA): TGTGCCAGCACCATAGACAGGAACTATGGCTACACCTTC. Amino acids: CASTIDRNYGYTF.

The chain uses TRBV25-1 and TRBJ2-7; 9 bases fit TRBD1. There are 14 residues in the CDR3. Germline assignment: CDR1 MGHDK and CDR2 SYGVNS. With 7 bases clipped from V and 5 bases from J, the junction kept 9 bases outside the gene matches. CDR3 sequence: CASTPGTGHHEQYF. CDR3 DNA sequence: TGTGCCAGCACCCCCGGGACAGGGCACCACGAGCAGTACTTC.

The V and J genes are TRBV10-3 and TRBJ2-3, with no clear D. This CDR3 has 17 amino acids. CDR1 and CDR2 from the germline V gene are ENHRY and SYGVKD. V dropped 6 bases and J dropped 5 bases, with 24 bases sitting between them. CDR3 nucleotides: TGTGCCATCAGGAAGGGTCCGTCGGCGGATTTTGGAGATACGCAGTATTTT. As protein: CAIRKGPSADFGDTQYF.

The chain couples TRBV4-1 to TRBJ2-5; D possibly matches TRBD1 or TRBD2 (5 bases each). Germline V CDR1 and CDR2: MGHRA, YSYEKL. This CDR3 spans 14 amino acids. V dropped 2 bases and J dropped 5 bases, with 12 bases sitting between them. The CDR3 region is CASSQPGRLETQYF. CDR3 bases: TGCGCCAGCAGCCAACCGGGGCGGCTGGAGACCCAGTACTTC.

In its sample, this clonotype was seen a few times. This sequence joins TRBV5-5 and TRBJ2-1, with D perhaps TRBD1 or TRBD2 (5 bases each). Trimming stripped 5 bases from V and 6 bases from J, with 12 bases between. The V gene's germline CDR1 is SGHKS and CDR2 YYEKEE (reference sequence). This CDR3 spans 13 amino acids. CDR3 amino acids: CASSSGTLNEQFF. The CDR3 DNA reads as TGTGCCAGCAGTTCCGGGACCCTCAATGAGCAGTTCTTC.

The gene calls are TRBV20-1 and TRBJ2-1; 9 bases line up with TRBD2. The germline gives CDR1 DFQATT, CDR2 SNEGSKA (reference sequence). With 3 bases clipped from V and 13 bases from J, the junction kept 7 bases outside the gene matches. CDR3 length equals 12 residues. The CDR3 coding sequence is TGCAGTGCTAGGGCGGCGGGGGGGCCCCAGTTCTTC. The encoded protein is CSARAAGGPQFF.

This clonotype was picked up many times. The genes are TRBV29-1 and TRBJ1-1; D remains ambiguous. Per germline, CDR1 SQVTM and CDR2 ANQGSEA. Trimming took off 1 base at V and 4 bases at J, with 10 bases between the two ends. The CDR3 spans 13 residues. The CDR3 DNA reads TGCAGCGTTGAAGGAGGAGGCGGCACTGAAGCTTTCTTT. Its protein product is CSVEGGGGTEAFF. Full variable domain (missing parts from reference TRBV29-1 and TRBJ1-1): SAVISQKPSRDICQRGTSLTIQCQVDSQVTMMFWYRQQPGQSLTLIATANQGSEATYESGFVIDKFPISRPNLTFSTLTVSNMSPEDSSIYLCSVEGGGGTEAFFGQGTRLTVV.

The rearrangement uses TRBV12-3 or TRBV12-4 and TRBJ1-5, with unresolved D. The V gene lost 3 bases and the J gene lost 2 bases, with 8 bases spanning the gap. CDR3 length equals 14 residues. The CDR3 is CASSLDGGNQPQHF. CDR3 nucleotide sequence: TGTGCCAGCAGTTTGGACGGCGGCAATCAGCCCCAGCATTTT.

This chain links TRBV12-3 or TRBV12-4 with TRBJ2-3, with D possibly matching TRBD2 (5 bases). The V gene lost 7 bases and the J gene lost 7 bases, with 15 bases spanning the gap. The CDR3 covers 13 residues. CDR3 bases: TGTGCCAGCACCCTAGGTGAGGGTAATACGCAGTATTTT. Translation: CASTLGEGNTQYF.

The chain combines TRBV27 with TRBJ2-1, with D possibly matching TRBD1 (6 bases). V lost 5 bases to trimming and J lost 7 bases, with 12 bases between them. The length of the CDR3 is 13 residues. Germline CDR1 is MNHEY and CDR2 is SMNVEV (reference sequence). The CDR3 reads CASSLQGLNEQFF. In DNA form, the CDR3 reads TGTGCCAGCAGTCTGCAGGGGCTGAATGAGCAGTTCTTC.

V usage is TRBV5-4 and J usage is TRBJ2-1; D is tentatively TRBD1 or TRBD2 (5 bases each). The germline V gene has CDR1 SGHNT and CDR2 YYREEE (reference sequence). The ends were cut back, 1 base at V and 9 bases at J, with 17 bases in the middle. CDR3 length: 15 residues. The CDR3 sequence: CASSLYGGRRSEQFF. The CDR3 DNA reads TGTGCCAGCAGCTTGTATGGGGGACGAAGGAGTGAGCAGTTCTTC.

This clonotype was observed many times. The V gene is TRBV12-3 or TRBV12-4, the J gene TRBJ2-3, with D perhaps TRBD1 (6 bases). This CDR3 is built from 13 residues. Trimming left V 10 bases short and J 6 bases short, with 17 bases between. This CDR3 reads CATSQGHLDTQYF. The CDR3 nucleotides read TGTGCCACCAGCCAGGGGCACCTGGATACGCAGTATTTT.

This clonotype has more than one count but fewer than ten. This rearrangement joins TRBV5-4 to TRBJ2-7; 12 bases line up with TRBD1. CDR1 and CDR2 (germline): SGHNT, YYREEE (reference sequence). V gave up 4 bases and J gave up 6 bases; unmatched junction bases: 8. CDR3 length: 15 residues. CDR3 bases: TGTGCCAGCAGCGGAGCCGGGACAGGGGGCTCCGAGCAGTACTTC. It specifies CASSGAGTGGSEQYF.

This clonotype came up a few times. The chain employs TRBV6-1 and TRBJ2-2; 8 nucleotides match TRBD1. V lost 6 bases and J lost 6; bases outside the gene matches: 6. Looked up from germline, CDR1 is MNHNS and CDR2 is SASEGT. This CDR3 spans 14 amino acids. As DNA, the CDR3 is TGTGCCAGCAGGGCCGACAGGGGTGCCGGGGAGCTGTTTTTT. Its translation is CASRADRGAGELFF.

The table lists this clonotype with a few counts. This chain connects TRBV12-3 or TRBV12-4 to TRBJ1-1, with D unclear. Trimming took 1 base from V and 6 from J, leaving 3 bases between them. This CDR3 has 11 amino acids. The CDR3 nucleotides read TGTGCCAGCAGTTTAGTCGCTGAAGCTTTCTTT. This translates into CASSLVAEAFF.

V is TRBV20-1 and J is TRBJ2-2; the match to TRBD2 covers 9 bases. Germline V CDR1 and CDR2: DFQATT, SNEGSKA (reference sequence). The J segment lost 1 base and the V segment lost 1 base, leaving 7 bases of the junction unmatched. The CDR3 spans 17 residues. CDR3 sequence: CSARGASGKLNTGELFF. In nucleotides, the CDR3 is TGCAGTGCTAGAGGTGCTAGCGGGAAACTGAACACCGGGGAGCTGTTTTTT.